This entry describes one T cell receptor (beta chain). RNA amounts of 0.5 to 1 ug underwent reverse transcription with random hexamers. TCRdb reprocessed the immunoSEQ multiplex PCR reads with MiXCR, giving one entry per CDR3 protein. The sample contains 200,000 to 300,000 distinct CDR3 sequences, 90% to 96% of which appear only once. The sample belongs to a study of CD8 T cells in Susac syndrome. This CDR3 contains 16 residues. Germline V lookup: CDR1 LNHNV, CDR2 YYDKDF (reference sequence). V was shortened by 0 bases and J by 2 bases, with 13 bases between the two germline ends. The authors carried out high-throughput sequencing of TCR beta. They applied it to CD8+ and CD4+ T cells obtained from blood.

The chain recombines TRBV15 with TRBJ1-2, with D unresolved. The clonotype was recovered from a human donor with Susac syndrome. Input material: CD4+ T cells from PBMCs. The CDR3 nucleotides are TGTGCCACCAGCAGAGATCTGGGTCTTGCGAACTATGGCTACACCTTC. Amino acid sequence: CATSRDLGLANYGYTF.